Each of the 25 T cell receptor beta chains below was sequenced from the same sample in a study of regulatory T cells in long-lasting Graves disease. Noted time point: newly diagnosed GD, antithyroid drugs for less than 3 months. There was RNA extracted from PBMCs, and the TCR library was made from it. iRepertoire HTBI primers and Arm-PCR of CDR3 regions built TCR beta libraries. MiXCR, run by TCRdb on the multiplex PCR reads, gives a single entry per CDR3 protein. The top ten clones hold 18% of a sample with 680,000 or so distinct CDR3 sequences, 15% to 20% of them seen once. The same data also went into a second study, on T cells in Graves' hyperthyroidism and ophthalmopathy.

The specimen comprised peripheral blood mononuclear cells (PBMCs), sampled at new diagnosis, from a patient treated with antithyroid drugs. The receptors were sampled from a woman aged 30 to 39 with Graves disease.

This clonotype was counted ten times or more. This chain links TRBV2 with TRBJ1-4; D may be TRBD1 (5 bases). The CDR3 is made up of 15 amino acids. Germline values: CDR1 SNHLY, CDR2 FYNNEI. V lost 3 bases and J lost 7, with 15 bases in between. The CDR3 region is CASSDGGRGGEKLFF. For the CDR3, the DNA is TGTGCCAGCAGTGACGGGGGACGCGGAGGTGAAAAACTGTTTTTT.

The table lists this clonotype with many counts. The chain employs TRBV28 and TRBJ1-5; D is possibly TRBD1 (6 bases). The CDR3 runs 12 residues. The germline V gene has CDR1 MDHEN and CDR2 SYDVKM. With 6 bases removed from V and 10 bases from J, the gap between germline ends came to 13 bases. The CDR3 loop is CASRGGARPQHF. The CDR3 DNA reads TGTGCCAGCAGAGGGGGGGCGAGACCCCAGCATTTT.

This clonotype was recorded many times. The V call is TRBV2, the J call TRBJ2-7; D is possibly TRBD2 (5 bases). V was trimmed by 3 bases and J by 4 bases, leaving 7 bases between them. Germline lookup yields CDR1 SNHLY and CDR2 FYNNEI. The CDR3 covers 12 residues. CDR3 amino acids: CASSEEEYEQYF. CDR3 nucleotide sequence: TGTGCCAGCAGTGAGGAGGAATACGAGCAGTACTTC.

The genes are TRBV28 and TRBJ2-2; D gene uncertain. This CDR3 contains 13 residues. Per the germline V gene, CDR1 is MDHEN and CDR2 is SYDVKM. Trimming took off 7 bases at V and 5 bases at J, with 11 bases between the two ends. CDR3: CASTAPLTGELFF. CDR3 sequence (DNA): TGTGCCAGCACCGCACCCTTAACCGGGGAGCTGTTTTTT.

There are many counts of this clonotype. This chain links TRBV30 with TRBJ1-1; D is unresolved. There are 13 residues in the CDR3. V was trimmed by 1 base and J by 0 bases, leaving 6 bases between them. CDR1 and CDR2 (germline): GTSNPN, SVGIG (reference sequence). CDR3 region: CAWSDGVNTEAFF. The DNA of the CDR3 is TGTGCCTGGAGTGACGGGGTGAACACTGAAGCTTTCTTT.

The chain is built from TRBV4-2 and TRBJ2-3; D unclear. The germline V gene has CDR1 LGHNA and CDR2 YNFKEQ. V was clipped by 3 bases and J by 4 bases, with 8 bases between them. CDR3 length: 13 residues. The CDR3 DNA reads TGTGCCAGCAGCCAGCAGGTTTCAGATACGCAGTATTTT. It specifies CASSQQVSDTQYF.

The sample holds many counts of this clonotype. This chain links TRBV12-3 or TRBV12-4 with TRBJ1-2; D perhaps matches TRBD1 (5 bases). CDR3 length: 13 residues. Trimming took 6 bases from V and 7 from J, leaving 15 bases between them. The CDR3 nucleotides are TGTGCCAGCAGCGACGGGACCGTGGGTGGCTACACCTTC. It is translated as CASSDGTVGGYTF.

This clonotype was observed at least ten times. CDR3 nucleotide sequence: TGTGCCACCAGCAGACCCACCACATGGGGATACTATGGCTACACCTTC. Amino acids: CATSRPTTWGYYGYTF. The V gene is TRBV15, the J gene TRBJ1-2; D remains unclear. The V gene's germline CDR1 is LNHNV and CDR2 YYDKDF (reference sequence). V lost 2 bases and J lost 3, with 16 bases in between. This CDR3 is 16 amino acids long.

This clonotype appeared a few times. The chain employs TRBV18 and TRBJ2-3; D is uncertain. The germline CDR1 and CDR2 sequences are KGHSH and LQKENI. V was clipped by 2 bases and J by 4 bases, with 4 bases between them. The CDR3 sequence is 12 residues long. CDR3 region: CASSPGPDTQYF. The DNA of the CDR3 is TGTGCCAGCTCACCAGGGCCAGATACGCAGTATTTT.

This clonotype was detected a few times. J is TRBJ2-5 and V is TRBV27, with TRBD2 matching over 7 bases. Germline assignment: CDR1 MNHEY and CDR2 SMNVEV (reference sequence). V trimming: 5 bases; J trimming: 5 bases; junction bases outside the gene matches: 11. This CDR3 contains 15 residues. The CDR3 region is CASSQEGRVRETQYF. The CDR3 nucleotides read TGTGCCAGCAGTCAGGAGGGGAGGGTGAGGGAGACCCAGTACTTC.

This clonotype was counted between two and nine times. The V call is TRBV6-5, the J call TRBJ2-7, with D possibly matching TRBD2 (6 bases). This CDR3 contains 15 residues. Germline lookup yields CDR1 MNHEY and CDR2 SVGAGI. V was trimmed by 4 bases and J by 5 bases, leaving 18 bases between them. CDR3 coding DNA: TGTGCCAGCAGTTCCATGGAGGGGCATAACGACGAGCAGTACTTC. This encodes CASSSMEGHNDEQYF.

This chain joins TRBV20-1 and TRBJ1-3, with D unresolved. Germline CDR1 and CDR2: DFQATT and SNEGSKA (reference sequence). The CDR3 spans 15 residues. Trimming cost V 0 bases and J 8 bases, with 17 bases left between them. The DNA of the CDR3 is TGCAGTGCTAGAGATCCTTTAAGGGAGACGCACACCATATATTTT. Translation gives CSARDPLRETHTIYF.

This clonotype was recorded at least ten times. The rearrangement links TRBV6-5 to TRBJ2-7, with D unresolved. Germline lookup yields CDR1 MNHEY and CDR2 SVGAGI. The V gene lost 4 bases and the J gene lost 4 bases, with 14 bases spanning the gap. The CDR3 is 14 amino acids. The DNA of the CDR3 is TGTGCCAGCAGTTCCCCCTCGCCGAAGTACGAGCAGTACTTC. This encodes CASSSPSPKYEQYF.

This clonotype appeared many times. The rearrangement links TRBV28 to TRBJ2-2; D may be TRBD1 (5 bases). There are 18 residues in the CDR3. CDR1 MDHEN and CDR2 SYDVKM come from the germline V gene. Trimming took off 6 bases at V and 8 bases at J, with 28 bases between the two ends. The CDR3 loop reads CASRPQGAQWMGAGELFF. DNA of the CDR3: TGTGCCAGCAGACCCCAAGGGGCTCAATGGATGGGCGCGGGGGAGCTGTTTTTT. Together with reference TRBV28 and TRBJ2-2, the CDR3 gives the full variable domain: DVKVTQSSRYLVKRTGEKVFLECVQDMDHENMFWYRQDPGLGLRLIYFSYDVKMKEKGDIPEGYSVSREKKERFSLILESASTNQTSMYLCASRPQGAQWMGAGELFFGEGSRLTVL.

J is TRBJ2-3 and V is TRBV5-1; D call uncertain. Trimming shortened V by 4 bases and J by 2 bases, and 14 bases separated the two germline ends. The CDR3 has 15 residues. Germline V gives CDR1 SGHRS, CDR2 YFSETQ. CDR3 sequence (DNA): TGCGCCAGCAGCCTACTACCGGCGAACACAGATACGCAGTATTTT. Amino acids: CASSLLPANTDTQYF.

This clonotype has ten or more counts. The chain links TRBV5-1 to TRBJ1-6; 7 positions agree with TRBD1. Germline V lookup: CDR1 SGHRS, CDR2 YFSETQ. V lost 3 bases to trimming and J lost 17 bases; unmatched junction nucleotides: 11. This CDR3 is built from 13 residues. CDR3 DNA sequence: TGCGCCAGCAGCTCGACCTTCGGGACAGCCATCCACTTT. Its protein product is CASSSTFGTAIHF. The full variable domain, rest sourced from reference TRBV5-1 and TRBJ1-6, is KAGVTQTPRYLIKTRGQQVTLSCSPISGHRSVSWYQQTPGQGLQFLFEYFSETQRNKGNFPGRFSGRQFSNSRSEMNVSTLELGDSALYLCASSSTFGTAIHFGNGTRLTVT.

This clonotype showed up many times. An end of the junction differs from the germline gene, which may be a read error. This chain uses TRBV6-1 with TRBJ2-7, with TRBD1 identical over 8 bases. The CDR3 extends over 14 amino acids. Germline V gene data show CDR1 as MNHNS and CDR2 as SASEGT. The CDR3 nucleotides read TGTGCCAGCAGCGAAGACAGGGGTCTCTACGAGCAGTACTTC. Its translation: CASSEDRGLYEQYF.

This clonotype was counted a few times. This chain uses TRBV3-1 with TRBJ2-1; the D is unclear. The CDR3 is made up of 15 amino acids. Trimming pared 1 base from V and 0 bases from J, leaving 7 bases between. Germline V gene sequence: CDR1 LGHDT, CDR2 YNNKEL (reference sequence). As DNA, the CDR3 is TGTGCCAGCAGCCAAGGTGAATCCTCCTACAATGAGCAGTTCTTC. It codes for CASSQGESSYNEQFF.

In regard to this clonotype: This may stem from a read error, because a much larger clone lies one nucleotide away. The V and J genes are TRBV28 and TRBJ2-7; 7 bases map to TRBD1. CDR1 is MDHEN, CDR2 SYDVKM, per germline. This CDR3 comprises 13 residues. Here the CDR3 reads CASKGALTYGQYF. CDR3 coding DNA: TGCGCCAGCAAGGGGGCCCTCACCTACGGGCAGTACTTC.

The chain links TRBV6-2 or TRBV6-3 to TRBJ1-1; weak D call: TRBD1 (6 bases). Germline CDR1 and CDR2: MNHEY and SVGEGT. The CDR3 has 13 residues. Deletions cut 7 bases from V and 1 base from J, with 10 bases between. The CDR3 here is CASNAGANTEAFF. The CDR3 bases are TGTGCCAGCAACGCGGGGGCGAACACTGAAGCTTTCTTT.

This clonotype was recorded many times. This chain links TRBV6-1 with TRBJ2-5; possible D gene TRBD1, 5 bases. CDR3 length: 14 amino acids. V shed 7 bases and J shed 0 bases, with 12 bases lying between them. Per the germline V gene, CDR1 is MNHNS and CDR2 is SASEGT. CDR3 protein: CASTLGQNQETQYF. DNA of the CDR3: TGTGCCAGCACCCTCGGACAAAACCAAGAGACCCAGTACTTC.

V usage is TRBV6-4 and J usage is TRBJ2-2; maybe TRBD2 (5 bases). Germline V gene sequence: CDR1 MRHNA, CDR2 SNTAGT. With 2 bases removed from V and 3 bases from J, the gap between germline ends came to 10 bases. The CDR3 length is 15 residues. The CDR3 loop reads CASSDGRADTGELFF. CDR3 in DNA: TGTGCCAGCAGTGACGGAAGAGCGGACACCGGGGAGCTGTTTTTT.

This clonotype was detected only a few times. The gene calls are TRBV20-1 and TRBJ2-3, with D tentatively TRBD1 (6 bases). V shed 3 bases and J shed 7 bases, with 14 bases lying between them. This CDR3 spans 13 amino acids. Germline assignment: CDR1 DFQATT and CDR2 SNEGSKA (reference sequence). CDR3: CSASIPGDNTQYF. Written as DNA, the CDR3 is TGCAGTGCTAGCATACCAGGGGACAATACGCAGTATTTT.

The chain uses TRBV28 and TRBJ1-3; D might be TRBD1 (5 bases). The length of the CDR3 is 16 residues. The ends were cut back, 5 bases at V and 3 bases at J, with 17 bases in the middle. Germline CDR1 reads MDHEN; CDR2 reads SYDVKM. CDR3 sequence reads: CASSRPGPRVGNTIYF. The CDR3 DNA reads TGTGCCAGCAGTCGACCGGGACCGCGGGTTGGAAACACCATATATTTT.

This clonotype was seen only a few times. A much larger clone sits a single nucleotide away, making a read error possible. The CDR3 DNA follows: TGTGCCAGCATCCAGGGGGCGCACAGTCAGCCCCAGCATTTT. It yields the protein CASIQGAHSQPQHF. The chain recombines TRBV28 with TRBJ1-5, with 8 bases that match TRBD1. V dropped 7 bases and J dropped 6; count of bases not matched to a gene: 8. In germline, CDR1 is MDHEN, CDR2 SYDVKM. The CDR3 runs to 14 residues.